The 14 T cell receptor beta chains given below trace back to one sample, sequenced in a study of T cells in localized non-small cell lung cancer. Only in-frame clones appear in the TCRdb table, and some are missing; sequencing was by immunoSEQ multiplex PCR. The table records tens of thousands of clones, 85% to 90% of them present only once. The sample was peripheral blood, taken before any cancer treatment. These receptor sequences come from a female donor older than 55 with stage III squamous cell lung carcinoma.

Details on this clone: No DNA is shown, since the ends of the CDR3 on it are uncertain; the CDR3 is the one TCRdb lists. The chain has TRBV27 and TRBJ1-4; the table's D call, TRBD1, was not checked against the DNA. Inclusive of both ends, the CDR3 amounts to 12 amino acids. CDR1 is MNHEY, CDR2 SMNVEV, per germline (reference sequence). The CDR3 protein is CASSTSTEKLFF.

The chain carries TRBV7-9 and TRBJ2-5; the match to TRBD2 covers 11 bases. The germline V gene encodes CDR1 SEHNR and CDR2 FQNEAQ (reference sequence). J was trimmed by 10 bases and V by 5 bases; bases with no gene match: 6. This CDR3 contains 13 residues. The CDR3 DNA follows: TGTGCCAGCAGCATATTAGCGGGGGGGGACCAGTACTTC. Translation: CASSILAGGDQYF. The full variable domain, its missing parts supplied by reference TRBV7-9 and TRBJ2-5, is DTGVSQNPRHKITKRGQNVTFRCDPISEHNRLYWYRQTLGQGPEFLTYFQNEAQLEKSRLLSDRFSAERPKGSFSTLEIQRTEQGDSAMYLCASSILAGGDQYFGPGTRLLVL.

In this sample, this clone turned up once. The chain combines TRBV7-6 with TRBJ1-2; D gene uncertain. The CDR3 consists of 12 residues. V dropped 4 bases and J dropped 3 bases, with 6 bases sitting between them. Germline values: CDR1 SGHVS, CDR2 FNYEAQ. CDR3 bases: TGTGCCAGCAGCTCTGGAGACTATGGCTACACCTTC. Translated, it gives CASSSGDYGYTF.

DNA for the CDR3: TGTGCCAGCTCATCCGCCGGAGTCCAAGCCGCGGACACTGAAGCTTTCTTT. It yields the protein CASSSAGVQAADTEAFF. This chain connects TRBV18 to TRBJ1-1; D is unresolved. V was shortened by 5 bases and J by 3 bases, with 22 bases between the two germline ends. This CDR3 is built from 17 residues. Germline V gene data show CDR1 as KGHSH and CDR2 as LQKENI.

The chain employs TRBV30 and TRBJ1-3; D is ambiguous. The CDR3 is 10 amino acids. V lost 5 bases and J lost 3, with 2 bases in between. Germline V gives CDR1 GTSNPN, CDR2 SVGIG (reference sequence). The CDR3 loop is CAWGGNTIYF. The CDR3 DNA reads TGTGCCTGGGGTGGAAACACCATATATTTT.

The sample holds one count of this clone. V usage is TRBV7-3 and J usage is TRBJ2-1; D may correspond to TRBD1 or TRBD2 (5 bases each). Germline V gives CDR1 SGHTA, CDR2 FQGTGA. The CDR3 extends over 12 amino acids. With 8 bases removed from V and 4 bases from J, the gap between germline ends came to 9 bases. CDR3 protein: CASGDAYNEQFF. The CDR3 bases are TGTGCCAGCGGGGACGCATACAATGAGCAGTTCTTC.

The chain recombines TRBV19 with TRBJ2-1; maybe TRBD2 (5 bases). V lost 4 bases and J 4 bases, leaving 8 bases between the germline ends. Germline CDR1 is LNHDA and CDR2 is SQIVND (reference sequence). This CDR3 has 13 amino acids. DNA for the CDR3: TGTGCCAGTAGTAAGGGAGTTTACAATGAGCAGTTCTTC. Translating it yields CASSKGVYNEQFF.

The DNA for the CDR3 is TGTGCCAGCAGTGAGGGCCCGGGGGAGACCCAGTACTTC. Amino acid sequence: CASSEGPGETQYF. V is TRBV2 and J is TRBJ2-5; weak D call: TRBD2 (5 bases). This CDR3 is built from 13 residues. Trimming shortened V by 3 bases and J by 5 bases, and 10 bases separated the two germline ends. Germline CDR1 is SNHLY and CDR2 is FYNNEI.

The genes are TRBV6-5 and TRBJ1-5, with 8 bases lining up with TRBD1. V was pared by 9 bases and J by 2 bases, with 3 bases of the junction left unmatched. The CDR3 length is 13 residues. Germline V CDR1 and CDR2: MNHEY, SVGAGI. The CDR3 DNA sequence: TGTGCCAGTAAGGGACAGGGCAATCAGCCCCAGCATTTT. It translates to CASKGQGNQPQHF.

The rearrangement uses TRBV4-3 and TRBJ2-1; TRBD2 matches 12 bases. The CDR3 runs 15 residues. Germline trimming cut 4 bases from V and 8 bases from J; bases unmatched to any gene: 6. Germline CDR1 and CDR2: LGHNA and YSLEER. The CDR3 region is CASSPSGGAFHEQFF. CDR3 DNA: TGCGCCAGCAGCCCTAGCGGGGGGGCGTTTCATGAGCAGTTCTTC.

V usage is TRBV7-8 and J usage is TRBJ2-2, with D perhaps given as TRBD1 or TRBD2 (6 bases each). This CDR3 contains 16 residues. V was pared by 5 bases and J by 4 bases, with 17 bases between. Per germline, CDR1 SGHVS and CDR2 FQNEAQ. The CDR3 DNA reads as TGTGCCAGCAGCCTACAGGGAGGAGGTATCACCGGGGAGCTGTTTTTT. It encodes CASSLQGGGITGELFF.

This sequence joins TRBV10-1 and TRBJ1-1; D gene uncertain. This CDR3 has 12 amino acids. Germline CDR1 is WNHNN and CDR2 is SYGVQD (reference sequence). V lost 2 bases and J 7 bases, leaving 8 bases between the germline ends. The CDR3 loop reads CASSESGHEAFF. Written as DNA, the CDR3 is TGCGCCAGCAGTGAGAGCGGGCATGAAGCTTTCTTT.

The V call is TRBV5-1, the J call TRBJ2-1; 10 nucleotides agree with TRBD2. The CDR3 sequence is 17 residues long. Germline-derived CDR1 and CDR2 are SGHRS and YFSETQ. The V gene end was trimmed by 0 bases and the J gene end by 9 bases; junction bases not matched to a gene: 12. CDR3 loop: CASSLEGLSSGGGEQFF. As DNA, the CDR3 is TGCGCCAGCAGCTTGGAAGGGCTATCTAGCGGGGGTGGTGAGCAGTTCTTC.

This chain uses TRBV7-9 with TRBJ1-2, with D maybe TRBD1 (5 bases). The ends were cut back, 1 base at V and 2 bases at J, with 5 bases in the middle. The CDR3 loop spans 13 amino acids. Germline V gives CDR1 SEHNR, CDR2 FQNEAQ (reference sequence). The CDR3 sequence is CASSLGQNYGYTF. The CDR3 DNA sequence: TGTGCCAGCAGCTTAGGACAGAACTATGGCTACACCTTC.